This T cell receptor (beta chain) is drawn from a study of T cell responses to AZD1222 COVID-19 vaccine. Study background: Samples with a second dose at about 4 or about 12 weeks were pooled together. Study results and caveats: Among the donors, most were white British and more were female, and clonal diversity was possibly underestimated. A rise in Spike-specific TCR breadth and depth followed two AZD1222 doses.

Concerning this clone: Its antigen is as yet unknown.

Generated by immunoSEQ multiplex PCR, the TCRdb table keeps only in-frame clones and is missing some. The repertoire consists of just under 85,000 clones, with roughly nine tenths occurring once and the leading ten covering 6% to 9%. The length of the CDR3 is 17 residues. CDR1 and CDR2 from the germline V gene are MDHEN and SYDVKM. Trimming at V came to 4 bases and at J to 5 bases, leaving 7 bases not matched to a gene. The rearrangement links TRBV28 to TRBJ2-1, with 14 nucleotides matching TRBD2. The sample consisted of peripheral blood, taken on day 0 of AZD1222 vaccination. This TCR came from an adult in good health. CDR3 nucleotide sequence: TGTGCCAGCAGTTCGGGGACTAGCGGGAGTATCCACAATGAGCAGTTCTTC. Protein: CASSSGTSGSIHNEQFF.